This TCR beta chain was recorded in a study of low-dose radiotherapy and immunotherapy resistance in tumors. For the study at large: The regimen for patients comprised intravenous nivolumab 240 mg every two weeks plus intravenous ipilimumab 1 mg/kg every six weeks.

This CDR3 region has 13 residues. V lost 5 bases, J lost 4 bases, and 3 bases stayed unmatched. TRAV- and TRBV-specific primers were used for first-strand cDNA, which covered alpha and beta chains. Using a constant-region primer together with a V-primer adapter, TCRs were subjected to about 18 PCR cycles of amplification. In vitro transcription amplified the mRNA that had been isolated. TCRdb ran MiXCR on the reads and lists one entry per CDR3 protein. The table includes 80,000 or so distinct CDR3 sequences, under 20% detected once. The time point is: after trial treatment. Sample treatment: LDRT plus nivolumab, ipilimumab, low-dose cyclophosphamide and aspirin (RACIN trial). Low-dose radiotherapy and low-dose cyclophosphamide, together with aspirin, ipilimumab and nivolumab, were given to donors. Patients deemed eligible presented with advanced solid tumors lacking tumor-infiltrating lymphocytes.

Sequencing was performed on PBMCs, taken after low-dose radiotherapy plus immunotherapy. The origin of this receptor is a male donor with prostate cancer. The rearrangement uses TRBV12-3 or TRBV12-4 and TRBJ1-2, with TRBD1 matching over 8 bases. The chain's CDR3 is CASSRTGSYGYTF. The CDR3 coding sequence is TGTGCCAGCAGTCGGACAGGGAGCTATGGCTACACCTTC.